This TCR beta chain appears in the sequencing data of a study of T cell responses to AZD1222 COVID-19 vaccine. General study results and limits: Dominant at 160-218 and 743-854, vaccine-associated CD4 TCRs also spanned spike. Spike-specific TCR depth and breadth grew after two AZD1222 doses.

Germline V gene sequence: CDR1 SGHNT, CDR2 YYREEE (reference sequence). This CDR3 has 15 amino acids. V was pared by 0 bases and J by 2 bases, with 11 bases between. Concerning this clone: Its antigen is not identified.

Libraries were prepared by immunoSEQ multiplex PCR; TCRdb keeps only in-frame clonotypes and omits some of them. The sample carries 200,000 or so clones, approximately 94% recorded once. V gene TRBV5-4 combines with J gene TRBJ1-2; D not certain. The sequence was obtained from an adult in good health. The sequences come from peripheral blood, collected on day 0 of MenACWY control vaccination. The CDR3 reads CASSLEPGGNYGYTF. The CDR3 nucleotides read TGTGCCAGCAGCTTGGAGCCGGGTGGGAACTATGGCTACACCTTC. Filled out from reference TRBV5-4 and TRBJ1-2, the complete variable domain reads ETGVTQSPTHLIKTRGQQVTLRCSSQSGHNTVSWYQQALGQGPQFIFQYYREEENGRGNFPPRFSGLQFPNYSSELNVNALELDDSALYLCASSLEPGGNYGYTFGSGTRLTVV.